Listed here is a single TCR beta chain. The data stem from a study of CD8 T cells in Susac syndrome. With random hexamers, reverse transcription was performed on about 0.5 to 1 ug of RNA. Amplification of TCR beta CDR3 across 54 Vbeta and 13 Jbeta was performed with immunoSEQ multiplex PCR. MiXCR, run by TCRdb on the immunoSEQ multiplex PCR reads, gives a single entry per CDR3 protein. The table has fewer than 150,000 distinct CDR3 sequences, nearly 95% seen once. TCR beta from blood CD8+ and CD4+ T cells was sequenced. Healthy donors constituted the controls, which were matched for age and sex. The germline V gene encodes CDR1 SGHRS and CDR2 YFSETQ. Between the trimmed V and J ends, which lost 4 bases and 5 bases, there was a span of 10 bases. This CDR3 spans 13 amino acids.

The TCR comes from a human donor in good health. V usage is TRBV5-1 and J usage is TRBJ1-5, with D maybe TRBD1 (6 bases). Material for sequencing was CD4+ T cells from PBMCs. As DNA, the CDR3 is TGCGCCAGCAGCGAGACAGGAGATCAGCCCCAGCATTTT. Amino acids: CASSETGDQPQHF.